Following are 21 T cell receptor beta chains from one sample sequenced in a study of shared clonotypes between healthy human individuals. Some clones are missing from TCRdb's copy, which holds only in-frame ones; the method was immunoSEQ multiplex PCR. The repertoire includes about 1.5 million clones, about 96% of them detected once, and approximately 1.1% sits in the top ten. What was sequenced was naive CD4+ T cells sorted from blood. Subset noted: CD45RA+ positively selected. All receptors derive from a man aged 25 to 45 in good health.

As DNA, the CDR3 is TGTGCCAGCAGCCAAGATACCCAGGTGGGTCCCAATGAGCAGTTCTTC. The encoded protein is CASSQDTQVGPNEQFF. The chain carries TRBV4-2 and TRBJ2-1; D uncertain. CDR1 and CDR2 from the germline V gene are LGHNA and YNFKEQ. The V end lost 0 bases, the J end lost 6 bases, and 15 bases lay between the germline ends. The CDR3 runs to 16 residues.

The chain links TRBV7-8 to TRBJ2-7; possible D gene TRBD2, 5 bases. Germline assignment: CDR1 SGHVS and CDR2 FQNEAQ. Trimming left V 0 bases short and J 7 bases short, with 16 bases between. The CDR3 is 15 amino acids. CDR3 loop: CASSLARRGGEEQYF. The CDR3 DNA is TGTGCCAGCAGCTTAGCCCGACGGGGTGGAGAAGAGCAGTACTTC.

V is TRBV7-2 and J is TRBJ2-2; 10 bases line up with TRBD2. The germline V gene has CDR1 SGHTA and CDR2 FQGNSA. With V trimmed by 3 bases and J by 5 bases, 3 bases remained unmatched. This CDR3 comprises 15 residues. This CDR3 is CASSLSGRETGELFF. The CDR3 nucleotides are TGTGCCAGCAGCTTGAGCGGGAGGGAGACCGGGGAGCTGTTTTTT.

V is TRBV7-3 and J is TRBJ2-5; a weak D match, TRBD1 (5 bases). The ends were cut back, 3 bases at V and 9 bases at J, with 14 bases in the middle. CDR3 length: 13 residues. Germline V gives CDR1 SGHTA, CDR2 FQGTGA. CDR3 region: CASSLGPRLPQYF. The CDR3 nucleotides are TGTGCCAGCAGCTTGGGGCCCCGCTTGCCCCAGTACTTC.

Comments on this clone: Other DNA sequences of this sample code for an identical CDR3. The rearrangement joins TRBV29-1 to TRBJ2-1; D is unresolved. V was pared by 4 bases and J by 0 bases, with 7 bases between. Germline V CDR1 and CDR2: SQVTM, ANQGSEA. There are 13 residues in the CDR3. DNA of the CDR3: TGCAGCGTTGGACGCGGCTCCTACAATGAGCAGTTCTTC. It codes for CSVGRGSYNEQFF.

DNA of the CDR3: TGTGCCAGCAGCTCGGGACTAGCGAAGAATTACAATGAGCAGTTCTTC. Its protein product is CASSSGLAKNYNEQFF. The chain carries TRBV9 and TRBJ2-1; the match to TRBD2 covers 10 bases. Germline CDR1 SGDLS, CDR2 YYNGEE. The CDR3 has 16 residues. V lost 4 bases and J lost 4; bases outside the gene matches: 8.

With respect to this clone: This CDR3 is also generated by other DNA sequences in the sample. The genes are TRBV5-1 and TRBJ1-5; TRBD1 matches at 8 bases. The junction had 6 bases not matched to a gene; V was cut back by 4 bases and J by 0 bases. The germline gives CDR1 SGHRS, CDR2 YFSETQ. The CDR3 length is 16 residues. The CDR3 bases are TGCGCCAGCAGCCCCGGGACAGGCGGTAGCAATCAGCCCCAGCATTTT. Translated: CASSPGTGGSNQPQHF.

This chain joins TRBV7-2 and TRBJ2-3, with TRBD2 identical over 12 bases. This CDR3 has 18 amino acids. Trimming at V came to 4 bases and at J to 5 bases, leaving 13 bases not matched to a gene. Germline V CDR1 and CDR2: SGHTA, FQGNSA. CDR3 DNA: TGTGCCAGCAGCTCGATCAAATTTTCTAGCGGGAGGGAAGATACGCAGTATTTT. This encodes CASSSIKFSSGREDTQYF.

The chain joins TRBV9 to TRBJ1-2; D gene uncertain. Germline V gene data show CDR1 as SGDLS and CDR2 as YYNGEE. Between the trimmed V and J ends, which lost 0 bases and 14 bases, there was a span of 17 bases. The CDR3 has 13 amino acids. DNA for the CDR3: TGTGCCAGCAGCGTAGTCGGGTCCCAAAAGAGGACCTTC. Encoded protein: CASSVVGSQKRTF.

The chain is built from TRBV9 and TRBJ1-5; D remains ambiguous. The CDR3 is 13 residues long. V was cut by 2 bases and J by 4 bases, with 7 bases left in between. The germline V gene has CDR1 SGDLS and CDR2 YYNGEE. CDR3 DNA sequence: TGTGCCAGCAGCGTCACAGAGAATCAGCCCCAGCATTTT. Protein product: CASSVTENQPQHF.

The rearrangement uses TRBV7-8 and TRBJ1-1, with TRBD1 as a possible D gene (5 bases). Deletions cut 1 base from V and 6 bases from J, with 18 bases between. The CDR3 is 16 residues long. Germline CDR1 and CDR2: SGHVS and FQNEAQ. The CDR3 DNA reads TGTGCCAGCAGCTTAGGGGCGGGGCCATTAAAATCTGAAGCTTTCTTT. It is translated as CASSLGAGPLKSEAFF.

Remarks on this clone: Other DNA sequences of this sample code for an identical CDR3. The genes are TRBV5-6 and TRBJ1-5, with a possible D match to TRBD1 (6 bases). Germline CDR1 SGHDT, CDR2 YYEEEE. Trimming removed 0 bases from V and 6 bases from J, with 7 bases in between. The CDR3 spans 13 residues. CDR3 residues: CASSLDRAQPQHF. The CDR3 DNA is TGTGCCAGCAGCTTGGACAGGGCTCAGCCCCAGCATTTT.

This chain joins TRBV18 and TRBJ1-2; D not resolved. The V and J ends lost 5 bases and 2 bases respectively, with 9 bases between them. The length of the CDR3 is 13 residues. Germline V gives CDR1 KGHSH, CDR2 LQKENI. CDR3: CASSSGVNYGYTF. The CDR3 nucleotides are TGTGCCAGCTCATCTGGGGTGAACTATGGCTACACCTTC.

On this clone: Other nucleotide sequences from this sample produce the same CDR3. The CDR3 protein is CASSEERFSGNTIYF. As DNA, the CDR3 is TGTGCCAGCAGTGAAGAACGGTTCTCTGGAAACACCATATATTTT. The chain recombines TRBV2 with TRBJ1-3, with D unresolved. The CDR3 extends over 15 amino acids. The ends were cut back, 1 base at V and 0 bases at J, with 7 bases in the middle. The germline V gene has CDR1 SNHLY and CDR2 FYNNEI.

This clone was counted a single time. This CDR3 is also generated by other DNA sequences in the sample. V is TRBV6-6 and J is TRBJ1-5; a possible D gene is TRBD1 (5 bases). With 2 bases removed from V and 4 bases from J, the gap between germline ends came to 6 bases. There are 13 residues in the CDR3. Germline CDR1 reads MNHNY; CDR2 reads SVGAGI (reference sequence). This chain's CDR3 is CASSYGANQPQHF. The CDR3 DNA sequence: TGTGCCAGCAGTTACGGGGCTAATCAGCCCCAGCATTTT.

About this clone: This sample includes further DNA sequences coding for the same CDR3. The chain combines TRBV5-1 with TRBJ2-5; D is unresolved. Between the trimmed V and J ends, which lost 4 bases and 5 bases, there was a span of 9 bases. This CDR3 region has 12 residues. Per germline, CDR1 SGHRS and CDR2 YFSETQ. In nucleotides, the CDR3 is TGCGCCAGCAGCCCCCCCGGTGAGACCCAGTACTTC. Its translation is CASSPPGETQYF. The variable domain in full, with the rest retrieved from reference TRBV5-1 and TRBJ2-5, is KAGVTQTPRYLIKTRGQQVTLSCSPISGHRSVSWYQQTPGQGLQFLFEYFSETQRNKGNFPGRFSGRQFSNSRSEMNVSTLELGDSALYLCASSPPGETQYFGPGTRLLVL.

This chain uses TRBV4-1 with TRBJ1-1; D not certain. The CDR3 has 14 residues. V was cut by 0 bases and J by 6 bases, with 11 bases left in between. Germline V CDR1 and CDR2: MGHRA, YSYEKL. CDR3 in amino acids: CASSQDGWVAEAFF. The CDR3 coding sequence is TGCGCCAGCAGCCAAGATGGGTGGGTCGCTGAAGCTTTCTTT.

This chain connects TRBV19 to TRBJ2-7; D is possibly TRBD2 (6 bases). Germline CDR1 LNHDA, CDR2 SQIVND (reference sequence). The germline V and J ends were trimmed by 6 bases and 5 bases, with 20 bases remaining between them. This CDR3 region has 15 residues. The CDR3 bases are TGTGCCAGTAGCCTAAACCCAACCGGAGGGGACGAGCAGTACTTC. Translating it yields CASSLNPTGGDEQYF. Combining the CDR3 with reference TRBV19 and TRBJ2-7 gives the whole variable domain DGGITQSPKYLFRKEGQNVTLSCEQNLNHDAMYWYRQDPGQGLRLIYYSQIVNDFQKGDIAEGYSVSREKKESFPLTVTSAQKNPTAFYLCASSLNPTGGDEQYFGPGTRLTVT.

This CDR3 is CASEGHLPGAKNIQYF. DNA of the CDR3: TGTGCCAGCGAAGGACATCTCCCGGGGGCCAAAAACATTCAGTACTTC. The V gene is TRBV28, the J gene TRBJ2-4, with D perhaps TRBD1 or TRBD2 (5 bases each). V lost 8 bases, J lost 1 base, and 18 bases lay in between. The CDR3 has 16 amino acids. CDR1 is MDHEN, CDR2 SYDVKM, per germline.

J is TRBJ2-7 and V is TRBV14; a weak D match, TRBD2 (5 bases). The CDR3 sequence is 13 residues long. Germline V gene data show CDR1 as SGHDN and CDR2 as FVKESK. Trimming left V 4 bases short and J 5 bases short, with 12 bases between. The CDR3 reads CASSPRGSHEQYF. CDR3 sequence (DNA): TGTGCCAGCAGCCCCCGCGGGTCCCACGAGCAGTACTTC.

The chain joins TRBV5-1 to TRBJ1-1; D gene unclear. Germline V CDR1 and CDR2: SGHRS, YFSETQ. Trimming removed 4 bases at V and 2 bases at J, with 18 bases between. The CDR3 runs to 16 residues. For the CDR3, the DNA is TGCGCCAGCAGCCCCCGGGAGGTCGGAGTAAACACTGAAGCTTTCTTT. This encodes CASSPREVGVNTEAFF.